Below are 23 T cell receptor beta chains sequenced from a single sample in a study of OX40 agonist ivuxolimab in advanced cancers. TCRdb's table, derived via immunoSEQ multiplex PCR, lists solely in-frame clones and lacks some. Of 14,000 or so clones in the sample, 82% are singletons; the top ten hold around 44%. Sequences were derived from CD4+ or CD8+ T cells sorted from blood, sampled in a trial of the OX40 agonist ivuxolimab. The receptors shown here come from an adult with an advanced solid tumor such as melanoma, head and neck, liver or kidney cancer.

This chain connects TRBV4-3 to TRBJ1-4, with D tentatively TRBD1 (5 bases). The CDR3 contains 16 residues. Germline V lookup: CDR1 LGHNA, CDR2 YSLEER. V gave up 3 bases and J gave up 0 bases, with 11 bases separating them. The CDR3 is CASSQGPSATNEKLFF. As DNA, the CDR3 is TGCGCCAGCAGCCAGGGACCTTCGGCAACTAATGAAAAACTGTTTTTT.

The gene calls are TRBV2 and TRBJ2-1, with 7 bases that match TRBD2. Germline CDR1 SNHLY, CDR2 FYNNEI. This CDR3 comprises 11 residues. The trim removed 8 bases at V and 8 bases at J, leaving 3 bases unmatched. The CDR3 DNA sequence: TGTGCCAGCCTGGGAGGGGATGAGCAGTTCTTC. It translates to CASLGGDEQFF.

A single count supports this clone. This CDR3 is CASSLVGNSPLHF. DNA of the CDR3: TGCGCCAGCAGCTTGGTTGGGAATTCACCCCTCCACTTT. The rearrangement uses TRBV5-1 and TRBJ1-6; D is undetermined. The length of the CDR3 is 13 residues. The germline V gene has CDR1 SGHRS and CDR2 YFSETQ. Trimming pared 0 bases from V and 7 bases from J, leaving 5 bases between.

The rearrangement links TRBV30 to TRBJ2-5, with D unclear. V shed 5 bases and J shed 4 bases, with 5 bases lying between them. The V gene's germline CDR1 is GTSNPN and CDR2 SVGIG (reference sequence). The CDR3 covers 10 residues. The CDR3 sequence: CAWHRETQYF. In DNA form, the CDR3 reads TGTGCCTGGCATAGAGAGACCCAGTACTTC.

The rearrangement links TRBV7-8 to TRBJ1-5; 7 nucleotides line up with TRBD1. Germline V gives CDR1 SGHVS, CDR2 FQNEAQ. Unmatched junction bases numbered 8, after V lost 2 bases and J lost 7 bases. This CDR3 region has 15 residues. This chain's CDR3 is CASSLNRGPSQPQHF. The CDR3 bases are TGTGCCAGCAGCTTAAATAGGGGGCCGTCACAGCCCCAGCATTTT.

This chain connects TRBV6-5 to TRBJ2-7; D gene ambiguous. The CDR3 sequence is 11 residues long. CDR1 MNHEY and CDR2 SVGAGI come from the germline V gene. The V end was cut by 5 bases, the J end by 3 bases, with 5 bases between. CDR3 sequence reads: CASSTDYEQYF. CDR3 nucleotide sequence: TGTGCCAGCAGTACCGACTACGAGCAGTACTTC.

This clone showed up just once. The chain joins TRBV11-2 to TRBJ2-1; D unclear. The CDR3 loop spans 15 amino acids. Germline V gene lookup returns CDR1 SGHAT and CDR2 FQNNGV. V lost 3 bases and J 2 bases, leaving 11 bases between the germline ends. CDR3 in amino acids: CASSFLLPTYNEQFF. CDR3 coding DNA: TGTGCCAGCAGCTTCCTCCTCCCCACCTACAATGAGCAGTTCTTC.

This clone showed up just a few times. The chain couples TRBV6-6 to TRBJ2-7; TRBD1 agrees at 8 bases. The germline V gene has CDR1 MNHNY and CDR2 SVGAGI (reference sequence). The trim removed 5 bases at V and 5 bases at J, leaving 2 bases unmatched. This CDR3 spans 12 amino acids. The CDR3 protein is CASSDRGHEQYF. CDR3 in DNA: TGTGCCAGCAGTGACAGGGGACACGAGCAGTACTTC.

V is TRBV19 and J is TRBJ1-1; 9 bases are a match to TRBD1. This CDR3 region has 14 residues. V dropped 5 bases and J dropped 4; count of bases not matched to a gene: 5. Germline V gene sequence: CDR1 LNHDA, CDR2 SQIVND (reference sequence). This CDR3 is CASSLTGGLTEAFF. The CDR3 nucleotides are TGTGCCAGTAGTTTGACAGGGGGGCTCACTGAAGCTTTCTTT.

The chain has TRBV4-3 and TRBJ2-1; D is unclear. The CDR3 consists of 16 residues. Trimming stripped 0 bases from V and 3 bases from J, with 12 bases between. Looked up from germline, CDR1 is LGHNA and CDR2 is YSLEER. The CDR3 here is CASSQDTPTYYNEQFF. CDR3 DNA: TGCGCCAGCAGCCAAGATACTCCCACATACTACAATGAGCAGTTCTTC.

This sequence joins TRBV5-1 and TRBJ2-7; 7 bases are shared with TRBD2. The CDR3 is 11 amino acids. V lost 2 bases and J lost 7; bases outside the gene matches: 0. Germline CDR1 SGHRS, CDR2 YFSETQ. CDR3 DNA: TGCGCCAGCAGCTTAGCGGGGGAGCAGTACTTC. Its protein product is CASSLAGEQYF.

The rearrangement joins TRBV9 to TRBJ2-1; 9 bases line up with TRBD2. Germline V lookup: CDR1 SGDLS, CDR2 YYNGEE. The CDR3 runs to 14 residues. Germline trimming cut 3 bases from V and 5 bases from J; bases unmatched to any gene: 3. The chain's CDR3 is CASSESGRNNEQFF. CDR3 DNA: TGTGCCAGCAGCGAAAGCGGGAGGAACAATGAGCAGTTCTTC.

V and J are TRBV10-3 and TRBJ2-1; TRBD2 agrees at 8 bases. The CDR3 is made up of 16 amino acids. Germline lookup yields CDR1 ENHRY and CDR2 SYGVKD. J gave up 1 base and V 3 bases, and 5 bases lay outside the gene matches. CDR3 protein: CAISDGSGTSYNEQFF. The DNA of the CDR3 is TGTGCCATCAGTGATGGTAGCGGGACATCCTACAATGAGCAGTTCTTC.

The chain has TRBV27 and TRBJ2-3, with 9 bases lining up with TRBD2. The V and J ends lost 3 bases and 6 bases, in that order; junction bases with no gene match: 4. The CDR3 consists of 14 residues. Germline-derived CDR1 and CDR2 are MNHEY and SMNVEV (reference sequence). CDR3 in amino acids: CASSLLAGFDTQYF. The CDR3 nucleotides are TGTGCCAGCAGTTTGCTAGCGGGATTTGATACGCAGTATTTT.

The chain recombines TRBV4-3 with TRBJ2-7; maybe TRBD1 (5 bases). The CDR3 is made up of 13 amino acids. Germline V CDR1 and CDR2: LGHNA, YSLEER. Trimming took off 1 base at V and 4 bases at J, with 8 bases between the two ends. CDR3 sequence reads: CASSQASGYEQYF. The DNA of the CDR3 is TGCGCCAGCAGCCAAGCTTCAGGGTACGAGCAGTACTTC.

V and J are TRBV7-9 and TRBJ2-3, with 11 bases lining up with TRBD2. This CDR3 has 17 residues. Germline V lookup: CDR1 SEHNR, CDR2 FQNEAQ (reference sequence). Unmatched junction bases numbered 10, after V lost 0 bases and J lost 8 bases. The CDR3: CASSLAEGTSGSGTQYF. The CDR3 DNA reads as TGTGCCAGCAGCTTAGCGGAGGGAACTAGCGGGAGTGGTACGCAGTATTTT. The full variable domain, rest sourced from reference TRBV7-9 and TRBJ2-3, is DTGVSQNPRHKITKRGQNVTFRCDPISEHNRLYWYRQTLGQGPEFLTYFQNEAQLEKSRLLSDRFSAERPKGSFSTLEIQRTEQGDSAMYLCASSLAEGTSGSGTQYFGPGTRLTVL.

The rearrangement joins TRBV27 to TRBJ1-4; no firm D call. CDR3 length equals 15 residues. Germline V CDR1 and CDR2: MNHEY, SMNVEV (reference sequence). Trimming took off 4 bases at V and 3 bases at J, with 12 bases between the two ends. As DNA, the CDR3 is TGTGCCAGCAGTTCTTTGGAGTCGGCTAATGAAAAACTGTTTTTT. This gives the protein CASSSLESANEKLFF. Full variable domain (missing parts from reference TRBV27 and TRBJ1-4): EAQVTQNPRYLITVTGKKLTVTCSQNMNHEYMSWYRQDPGLGLRQIYYSMNVEVTDKGDVPEGYKVSRKEKRNFPLILESPSPNQTSLYFCASSSLESANEKLFFGSGTQLSVL.

The J gene is TRBJ1-2, the V gene TRBV13; D is unclear. The ends were cut back, 2 bases at V and 3 bases at J, with 7 bases in the middle. The CDR3 is 13 amino acids. The germline CDR1 and CDR2 sequences are PRHDT and FYEKMQ (reference sequence). Here the CDR3 DNA reads TGTGCCAGCAGCTTAATTAGCGACTATGGCTACACCTTC. Protein: CASSLISDYGYTF.

This chain uses TRBV6-6 with TRBJ2-7; no clear D. Trimming removed 6 bases from V and 3 bases from J, with 9 bases in between. The germline V gene has CDR1 MNHNY and CDR2 SVGAGI (reference sequence). The length of the CDR3 is 12 residues. CDR3 amino acids: CASSPHHYEQYF. CDR3 nucleotides: TGTGCCAGCAGCCCACATCACTACGAGCAGTACTTC.

The chain is built from TRBV28 and TRBJ1-5; D is unresolved. Trimming shortened V by 6 bases and J by 0 bases, and 12 bases separated the two germline ends. Germline CDR1 and CDR2: MDHEN and SYDVKM. The CDR3 is 15 amino acids. Written as DNA, the CDR3 is TGTGCCAGCAGCACCCGGAAGAATAGCAATCAGCCCCAGCATTTT. Its protein product is CASSTRKNSNQPQHF.

The CDR3 DNA follows: TGTGCCAGCAGCTCAACCGGGACAGGGATCTCCTACGAGCAGTACTTC. Encoded protein: CASSSTGTGISYEQYF. The chain has TRBV13 and TRBJ2-7; TRBD1 matches 9 bases. Trimming removed 4 bases from V and 0 bases from J; junction bases left unmatched: 7. The CDR3 has 16 residues. Germline assignment: CDR1 PRHDT and CDR2 FYEKMQ (reference sequence).

This clone occurred a few times. The rearrangement joins TRBV2 to TRBJ2-7; the D gene is possibly TRBD1 (7 bases). Germline assignment: CDR1 SNHLY and CDR2 FYNNEI. CDR3 size: 16 residues. V shed 8 bases and J shed 6 bases, with 26 bases lying between them. The CDR3 loop reads CASGGRGGTASPEQYF. In nucleotides, the CDR3 is TGTGCCAGCGGGGGCCGTGGCGGGACAGCCTCACCCGAGCAGTACTTC.

The chain couples TRBV19 to TRBJ2-3; the D gene is possibly TRBD2 (5 bases). This CDR3 has 13 residues. The V gene lost 8 bases and the J gene lost 2 bases, with 11 bases spanning the gap. Germline V gene lookup returns CDR1 LNHDA and CDR2 SQIVND (reference sequence). The CDR3 protein is CASLQRNTDTQYF. The CDR3, as DNA: TGTGCCAGTCTCCAGCGGAACACAGATACGCAGTATTTT.